This T cell receptor beta chain originates from a study of blood T cell repertoires in COVID-19 (dated by TCRdb to the early 2020s). Regarding the study in general: The collaborator samples originated in the United States, Italy and Spain and spanned the acute and convalescent phases of COVID-19. The prospective study material was composed of cDNA or gDNA derived from T cells, B-cell-depleted T cells, or PBMCs. The repertoires were made available in a free public database intended to serve as a resource for research on the immune response to SARS-CoV-2. Deeply sampled blood TCRbeta repertoires from subjects exposed to, actively infected with, or recovered from COVID-19 were included in the dataset. Where available, HLA class I and class II types were taken from metadata supplied by the sample provider and were not determined by assay-based typing. Samples came from the ongoing ImmuneRACE study (first 160 participants) plus 1,254 subjects from 6 global collaborators. Sample metadata almost always included a de-identified subject ID, COVID-19 status, age in years and sex. Beyond this particular receptor, the publication reports: Clinical and demographic metadata were provided uncurated, with the amount varying by source and participant.

As for this clone: It has no known antigen specificity. No much larger clone is present one base from it, and per-base qualities are unavailable.

The junction shows trimming of 5 bases on V and 4 bases on J, and the gene matches do not reach 16 bases of it. The germline V gene (reference sequence) provides CDR1 LNHDA and CDR2 SQIVND. From the cysteine through the phenylalanine, the CDR3 covers 18 amino acids. The CDR3 DNA has 54 bases and is translated from base 1. One collaborating source in Seattle enrolled patients during active infection and followed them longitudinally through the course of disease. Whole blood was collected in K2EDTA tubes by collaborating institutions according to the institutions' own protocols. Collaborator samples were shipped for TCRbeta analysis as frozen whole blood, isolated PBMCs, or DNA extracted from either sample type. The immunoSEQ Assay, a bias-controlled multiplex PCR, was used to amplify TCRbeta CDR3 regions from genomic DNA. The original methods were these. The number of nucleated cells in each sample was estimated by amplification of reference gene primers within the assay. Sequence reads were collapsed and filtered to measure the absolute abundance of every unique TCRbeta CDR3 rearrangement. For each sample, productive Simpson clonality was calculated by taking the square root of Simpson's diversity index across productive rearrangements. Drawn from immuneACCESS, this table holds only the in-frame rearrangements with V and J called that TCRdb kept. Clones are partly lost; checked studies trace under half to an unresolved V gene and leave the rest unexplained. V, J and clone size are those of that table, while D and trimming were read from the DNA. Across this sample there are fewer than 300,000 clones, with approximately 90% seen only once. The ten largest clones take up roughly 6.1% of the sample.

The sample comprised peripheral blood. The receptor chain draws on TRBV19 and TRBJ2-1; TRBD2 fits 8 bases in the junction. This receptor was taken from a woman aged 45-59 years with COVID-19, enrolled during active disease. The sequenced DNA: TGTGCCAGTAGTCCCGTCCGGGCAGCGGGAGAACCTTACAATGAGCAGTTCTTC. Protein translation: CASSPVRAAGEPYNEQFF. The reference TRBV19 and TRBJ2-1 proteins fill in what lies around the CDR3, so the full variable domain reads DGGITQSPKYLFRKEGQNVTLSCEQNLNHDAMYWYRQDPGQGLRLIYYSQIVNDFQKGDIAEGYSVSREKKESFPLTVTSAQKNPTAFYLCASSPVRAAGEPYNEQFFGPGTRLTVL.